Each of the 22 T cell receptor beta chains below was sequenced from the same sample in a study of OX40 agonist ivuxolimab in advanced cancers. Here immunoSEQ multiplex PCR was the method, and the copy in TCRdb shows in-frame clones only, minus some. The sample carries some 68,000 clones, 80% to 90% recorded once. This material consisted of CD4+ or CD8+ T cells sorted from blood, taken in a trial of the OX40 agonist ivuxolimab. The receptors were gathered from an adult with an advanced solid tumor such as melanoma, head and neck, liver or kidney cancer.

This clone was seen a single time. V gene TRBV7-2 combines with J gene TRBJ1-2; TRBD1 agrees at 8 bases. The length of the CDR3 is 13 residues. The germline gives CDR1 SGHTA, CDR2 FQGNSA. Losses at the gene ends were 1 base for V and 7 bases for J; bases not matched to a gene: 2. The CDR3, as DNA: TGTGCCAGCAGCTTAGACGGACAGGGTGGCTACACCTTC. Residues: CASSLDGQGGYTF.

The V gene is TRBV9, the J gene TRBJ2-1, with 7 bases aligning to TRBD1. The length of the CDR3 is 14 residues. The V and J ends lost 3 bases and 6 bases, in that order; junction bases with no gene match: 6. Germline CDR1 is SGDLS and CDR2 is YYNGEE. The CDR3 loop reads CASSARQGTNEQFF. The CDR3 coding sequence is TGTGCCAGCAGCGCGCGACAGGGAACCAATGAGCAGTTCTTC.

As concerns this clone: The sample holds other DNA sequences that translate to the same CDR3. The chain recombines TRBV2 with TRBJ1-3; 10 bases agree with TRBD1. CDR3 size: 14 residues. Germline V gene sequence: CDR1 SNHLY, CDR2 FYNNEI. Trimming cost V 5 bases and J 6 bases; bases outside gene matches: 4. This CDR3 reads CASSRDRGVNTIYF. The CDR3 DNA follows: TGTGCCAGCAGTCGGGACAGGGGCGTAAACACCATATATTTT.

The V call is TRBV18, the J call TRBJ2-1, with a weak D call TRBD2 (6 bases). The CDR3 totals 16 residues. Germline assignment: CDR1 KGHSH and CDR2 LQKENI. With 6 bases removed from V and 4 bases from J, the gap between germline ends came to 19 bases. CDR3 in DNA: TGTGCCAGCTCCGTTAGCGACTTCGCGGGGTACAATGAGCAGTTCTTC. Amino acids: CASSVSDFAGYNEQFF.

This clone was picked up a small number of times. V usage is TRBV5-5 and J usage is TRBJ1-2; D is possibly TRBD1 (6 bases). There are 15 residues in the CDR3. V was trimmed by 0 bases and J by 7 bases, leaving 16 bases between them. Germline V gene sequence: CDR1 SGHKS, CDR2 YYEKEE (reference sequence). The CDR3 bases are TGTGCCAGCAGCTTGGGTCATTCAGGGGTGTCTGGCTACACCTTC. It codes for CASSLGHSGVSGYTF.

This chain joins TRBV7-2 and TRBJ2-5; either TRBD1 or TRBD2 may supply D (7 bases each). The CDR3 totals 16 residues. V lost 5 bases, J lost 4 bases, and 20 bases lay in between. CDR1 and CDR2 from the germline V gene are SGHTA and FQGNSA. The CDR3 reads CASSLSGRGLRETQYF. In DNA form, the CDR3 reads TGTGCCAGCAGCCTATCAGGGAGGGGGCTTCGAGAGACCCAGTACTTC. The full variable domain, its missing parts supplied by reference TRBV7-2 and TRBJ2-5, is GAGVSQSPSNKVTEKGKDVELRCDPISGHTALYWYRQSLGQGLEFLIYFQGNSAPDKSGLPSDRFSAERTGGSVSTLTIQRTQQEDSAVYLCASSLSGRGLRETQYFGPGTRLLVL.

This chain uses TRBV27 with TRBJ1-4; D unresolved. V lost 5 bases, J lost 3 bases, and 13 bases lay in between. This CDR3 is 15 amino acids long. Germline V lookup: CDR1 MNHEY, CDR2 SMNVEV (reference sequence). CDR3 region: CASSPRQAPNEKLFF. DNA for the CDR3: TGTGCCAGCAGTCCCCGGCAGGCCCCTAATGAAAAACTGTTTTTT.

J is TRBJ2-1 and V is TRBV5-5; D gene unclear. V was pared by 7 bases and J by 0 bases, with 14 bases between. This CDR3 region has 15 residues. Looked up from germline, CDR1 is SGHKS and CDR2 is YYEKEE (reference sequence). The CDR3 protein is CASQIGAASYNEQFF. The CDR3 region has the DNA TGTGCCAGCCAGATTGGCGCAGCCTCCTACAATGAGCAGTTCTTC.

The chain uses TRBV18 and TRBJ1-1, with unresolved D. Germline CDR1 and CDR2: KGHSH and LQKENI. Trimming removed 0 bases from V and 4 bases from J, with 12 bases in between. This CDR3 contains 15 residues. The CDR3 nucleotides are TGTGCCAGCTCACCACCAGGCAGCCTCGGCACTGAAGCTTTCTTT. This sequence encodes CASSPPGSLGTEAFF.

V is TRBV10-1 and J is TRBJ1-4; D not resolved. The CDR3 has 15 residues. Per germline, CDR1 WNHNN and CDR2 SYGVQD (reference sequence). Trimming stripped 0 bases from V and 8 bases from J, with 13 bases between. The CDR3 here is CASSESTGVGEKLFF. The CDR3 DNA reads as TGCGCCAGCAGTGAGTCGACGGGAGTTGGAGAAAAACTGTTTTTT.

Worth noting for this clone: One end of the junction does not line up with germline, which may come from a read error. The chain uses TRBV20-1 and TRBJ2-5, with D possibly matching TRBD1 (6 bases). Germline lookup yields CDR1 DFQATT and CDR2 SNEGSKA (reference sequence). This CDR3 is 11 amino acids long. The CDR3, as DNA: TGCAGTGCTAGAGGGGACACAAGGATAAACTTC. Amino acids: CSARGDTRINF.

This sequence joins TRBV4-2 and TRBJ2-2; either TRBD1 or TRBD2 may fit D (7 bases each). The CDR3 length is 17 residues. Germline V gene lookup returns CDR1 LGHNA and CDR2 YNFKEQ. Trimming removed 4 bases from V and 1 base from J, with 16 bases in between. DNA for the CDR3: TGTGCCAGCAGCCCGGGGAGGGACAGCGGGAACACCGGGGAGCTGTTTTTT. Its protein is CASSPGRDSGNTGELFF.

This chain connects TRBV4-3 to TRBJ1-1; maybe TRBD1 (6 bases). This CDR3 spans 16 amino acids. The V and J ends lost 7 bases and 5 bases respectively, with 23 bases between them. From germline, CDR1 is LGHNA and CDR2 YSLEER. The CDR3 DNA is TGCGCCAGCAAGCCTGGGGACAACGGAATTGCGACTGAAGCTTTCTTT. Protein product: CASKPGDNGIATEAFF.

The chain joins TRBV27 to TRBJ1-5; TRBD1 is a possible D gene (6 bases). V was trimmed by 6 bases and J by 1 base, leaving 10 bases between them. The CDR3 extends over 14 amino acids. Germline V CDR1 and CDR2: MNHEY, SMNVEV (reference sequence). DNA of the CDR3: TGTGCCAGCAGGGAAGACAGGAGCAATCAGCCCCAGCATTTT. Its translation: CASREDRSNQPQHF.

The chain employs TRBV7-2 and TRBJ1-5, with D hard to call. CDR3 length: 13 amino acids. Germline CDR1 is SGHTA and CDR2 is FQGNSA. V lost 8 bases and J lost 0, with 8 bases in between. The CDR3 reads CASGSYSNQPQHF. The CDR3 DNA follows: TGTGCCAGCGGAAGCTATAGCAATCAGCCCCAGCATTTT.

The rearrangement uses TRBV7-2 and TRBJ2-4; 8 bases agree with TRBD1. This CDR3 spans 16 amino acids. Germline V gene data show CDR1 as SGHTA and CDR2 as FQGNSA. The trim removed 1 base at V and 5 bases at J, leaving 7 bases unmatched. In nucleotides, the CDR3 is TGTGCCAGCAGCTTAGGACAGGGGTTGGGCGAAAACATTCAGTACTTC. Translation: CASSLGQGLGENIQYF.

The chain is built from TRBV10-3 and TRBJ1-1; D unresolved. Germline CDR1 reads ENHRY; CDR2 reads SYGVKD. V dropped 5 bases and J dropped 6 bases, with 16 bases sitting between them. The length of the CDR3 is 14 residues. The CDR3 DNA is TGTGCCATCAGTAAGGGAGCTCTTAGACCTGAAGCTTTCTTT. This gives the protein CAISKGALRPEAFF.

J is TRBJ2-2 and V is TRBV5-1, with 9 bases identical to TRBD1. The J segment lost 7 bases and the V segment lost 6 bases, leaving 13 bases of the junction unmatched. Germline V gene data show CDR1 as SGHRS and CDR2 as YFSETQ. CDR3 length: 16 amino acids. The CDR3 sequence: CASTKPPGQGNGELFF. DNA of the CDR3: TGCGCCAGCACCAAGCCTCCGGGACAGGGAAACGGGGAGCTGTTTTTT.

This clone has only one observation. The V and J genes are TRBV14 and TRBJ2-5, with D unresolved. The V end lost 0 bases, the J end lost 6 bases, and 11 bases lay between the germline ends. Per germline, CDR1 SGHDN and CDR2 FVKESK. There are 14 residues in the CDR3. The CDR3 DNA reads TGTGCCAGCAGCCAAGATCCTAGTTTGAAGACCCAGTACTTC. Its translation: CASSQDPSLKTQYF.

This clone was observed a few times. The chain joins TRBV10-3 to TRBJ2-5; a possible D gene is TRBD2 (6 bases). V was pared by 11 bases and J by 7 bases, with 17 bases between. CDR1 and CDR2 (germline): ENHRY, SYGVKD. The length of the CDR3 is 12 residues. Here the CDR3 reads CASSDGTGTQYF. DNA for the CDR3: TGTGCCTCCTCGGACGGGACTGGGACCCAGTACTTC.

The chain carries TRBV30 and TRBJ2-7, with D tentatively TRBD2 (5 bases). V lost 7 bases and J lost 5, with 21 bases in between. The CDR3 totals 14 residues. The germline V gene encodes CDR1 GTSNPN and CDR2 SVGIG (reference sequence). For the CDR3, the DNA is TGTGCCTCCCGGGCTAATTCCGGGGTTGACGAGCAGTACTTC. Its protein product is CASRANSGVDEQYF.

This clone was observed a single time. The chain employs TRBV28 and TRBJ2-1, with TRBD1 identical over 7 bases. After removal of 5 bases from V and 15 bases from J, the junction contained 13 bases not matched to a gene. CDR1 is MDHEN, CDR2 SYDVKM, per germline. This CDR3 contains 13 residues. CDR3 in amino acids: CASSLPGQAVPFF. The CDR3 nucleotides are TGTGCCAGCAGTCTACCTGGACAGGCTGTTCCGTTCTTC.